Below are 15 T cell receptor beta chains sequenced from a single sample in a study of CD8+ T cells in alopecia areata. The treatment was: oral pan-JAK inhibitor, 5-10 mg twice daily. RNA was extracted and reverse transcribed into cDNA as the sequencing template. Assay: immunoSEQ multiplex PCR; the TCRdb copy retains only in-frame clones and omits some. The sample shows about 190,000 clones, 50% to 60% of them seen only once. The sample here was CD4+ T cells sorted from blood, taken at week 4, from a patient treated with tofacitinib. The receptors were sampled from a human donor with alopecia areata.

The table lists this clone with a few counts. V is TRBV7-2 and J is TRBJ2-3; D is unresolved. Between the trimmed V and J ends, which lost 6 bases and 3 bases, there was a span of 16 bases. In germline, CDR1 is SGHTA, CDR2 FQGNSA. The CDR3 has 15 amino acids. CDR3 in DNA: TGTGCCAGCAGTACAAAATCCCAGTTTACAGATACGCAGTATTTT. Residues: CASSTKSQFTDTQYF.

The rearrangement joins TRBV30 to TRBJ2-1; unclear D gene. Trimming shortened V by 4 bases and J by 5 bases, and 6 bases separated the two germline ends. This CDR3 spans 11 amino acids. Per germline, CDR1 GTSNPN and CDR2 SVGIG (reference sequence). In DNA form, the CDR3 reads TGTGCCTGGAATTTTAACAATGAGCAGTTCTTC. Translation: CAWNFNNEQFF.

The rearrangement links TRBV4-3 to TRBJ2-7; 10 bases are a match to TRBD1. Germline CDR1 LGHNA, CDR2 YSLEER. This CDR3 comprises 14 residues. J gave up 7 bases and V 1 base, and 4 bases lay outside the gene matches. CDR3 in DNA: TGCGCCAGCAGCCAAGGGGACAGGGGTGGTGAGCAGTACTTC. It encodes CASSQGDRGGEQYF.

This CDR3 reads CASSRQGHGYTF. In nucleotides, the CDR3 is TGTGCCAGTAGTAGACAGGGACATGGCTACACCTTC. This chain connects TRBV19 to TRBJ1-2; TRBD1 matches at 7 bases. The CDR3 has 12 amino acids. CDR1 LNHDA and CDR2 SQIVND come from the germline V gene (reference sequence). J gave up 6 bases and V 4 bases, and 2 bases lay outside the gene matches.

The V and J genes are TRBV4-1 and TRBJ2-7; 13 positions match TRBD2. CDR1 and CDR2 (germline): MGHRA, YSYEKL. V dropped 3 bases and J dropped 2; count of bases not matched to a gene: 1. The CDR3 loop spans 15 amino acids. Here the CDR3 reads CASSQGLAGPYEQYF. As DNA, the CDR3 is TGCGCCAGCAGCCAGGGACTAGCGGGGCCCTACGAGCAGTACTTC.

The rearrangement uses TRBV10-3 and TRBJ2-1; 12 nucleotides align to TRBD2. Germline V gene sequence: CDR1 ENHRY, CDR2 SYGVKD. The J segment lost 7 bases and the V segment lost 6 bases, leaving 4 bases of the junction unmatched. The length of the CDR3 is 14 residues. The CDR3 region has the DNA TGTGCCATCAGACTGACTAGCGGGAGAAATGAGCAGTTCTTC. This translates into CAIRLTSGRNEQFF.

V and J are TRBV4-3 and TRBJ1-4, with no clear D. Trimming removed 4 bases from V and 5 bases from J, with 14 bases in between. The CDR3 totals 15 residues. The germline CDR1 and CDR2 sequences are LGHNA and YSLEER. The CDR3 bases are TGCGCCAGCAGCCCCCACCGCGGCAGGAATGAAAAACTGTTTTTT. Translating gives CASSPHRGRNEKLFF.

The chain links TRBV27 to TRBJ2-1; 10 bases are shared with TRBD2. The CDR3 loop spans 15 amino acids. Germline-derived CDR1 and CDR2 are MNHEY and SMNVEV (reference sequence). Losses at the gene ends were 3 bases for V and 9 bases for J; bases not matched to a gene: 8. The CDR3 is CASSLEAGGHFEQFF. CDR3 in DNA: TGTGCCAGCAGTTTGGAAGCGGGAGGGCATTTTGAGCAGTTCTTC.

The sample holds one count of this clone. This CDR3 is CSAEMNTEAFF. In DNA form, the CDR3 reads TGCAGCGCAGAGATGAACACTGAAGCTTTCTTT. The chain is built from TRBV29-1 and TRBJ1-1; D uncertain. V shed 7 bases and J shed 0 bases, with 6 bases lying between them. The CDR3 runs 11 residues. Germline CDR1 and CDR2: SQVTM and ANQGSEA.

The chain uses TRBV4-2 and TRBJ1-3; 8 nucleotides agree with TRBD1. Germline V CDR1 and CDR2: LGHNA, YNFKEQ. The V gene end was trimmed by 5 bases and the J gene end by 7 bases; junction bases not matched to a gene: 10. The CDR3 runs 15 residues. The CDR3 region is CASSVPGQGRNTIYF. The CDR3 coding sequence is TGTGCCAGCAGCGTACCCGGACAGGGAAGGAACACCATATATTTT.

The V and J genes are TRBV30 and TRBJ1-5; D might be TRBD1 (5 bases). V lost 8 bases, J lost 0 bases, and 17 bases lay in between. The germline V gene encodes CDR1 GTSNPN and CDR2 SVGIG (reference sequence). This CDR3 has 15 residues. CDR3 region: CASGASLTSNQPQHF. CDR3 nucleotides: TGTGCCAGTGGGGCGAGTCTTACTAGCAATCAGCCCCAGCATTTT.

The rearrangement links TRBV29-1 to TRBJ2-1; TRBD1 matches 8 bases. Germline CDR1 is SQVTM and CDR2 is ANQGSEA. The CDR3 has 12 residues. V lost 5 bases to trimming and J lost 7 bases; unmatched junction nucleotides: 4. Written as DNA, the CDR3 is TGCAGCGTTCGGGACAGGCTGAATGAGCAGTTCTTC. Its protein is CSVRDRLNEQFF.

The rearrangement joins TRBV11-2 to TRBJ2-5; 7 bases fit TRBD1. The V gene's germline CDR1 is SGHAT and CDR2 FQNNGV. Germline trimming cut 0 bases from V and 5 bases from J; bases unmatched to any gene: 3. This CDR3 is built from 14 residues. CDR3 DNA: TGTGCCAGCAGCTTAGACAGGGGACAGGAGACCCAGTACTTC. This encodes CASSLDRGQETQYF.

The rearrangement uses TRBV2 and TRBJ2-1; the D call may be TRBD1 or TRBD2 (5 bases each). This CDR3 is 15 amino acids long. Trimming removed 6 bases from V and 0 bases from J, with 12 bases in between. Germline values: CDR1 SNHLY, CDR2 FYNNEI. CDR3 sequence: CASSLSGTSYNEQFF. CDR3 in DNA: TGTGCCAGCAGCCTCAGTGGGACCTCCTACAATGAGCAGTTCTTC.

A note on this clone: The identical CDR3 is also encoded by other nucleotide sequences in the sample. The gene calls are TRBV29-1 and TRBJ1-3; D call uncertain. The CDR3 has 11 amino acids. Trimming shortened V by 6 bases and J by 0 bases, and 3 bases separated the two germline ends. Germline-derived CDR1 and CDR2 are SQVTM and ANQGSEA. CDR3 in amino acids: CSVSSGNTIYF. Written as DNA, the CDR3 is TGCAGCGTCTCCTCTGGAAACACCATATATTTT.